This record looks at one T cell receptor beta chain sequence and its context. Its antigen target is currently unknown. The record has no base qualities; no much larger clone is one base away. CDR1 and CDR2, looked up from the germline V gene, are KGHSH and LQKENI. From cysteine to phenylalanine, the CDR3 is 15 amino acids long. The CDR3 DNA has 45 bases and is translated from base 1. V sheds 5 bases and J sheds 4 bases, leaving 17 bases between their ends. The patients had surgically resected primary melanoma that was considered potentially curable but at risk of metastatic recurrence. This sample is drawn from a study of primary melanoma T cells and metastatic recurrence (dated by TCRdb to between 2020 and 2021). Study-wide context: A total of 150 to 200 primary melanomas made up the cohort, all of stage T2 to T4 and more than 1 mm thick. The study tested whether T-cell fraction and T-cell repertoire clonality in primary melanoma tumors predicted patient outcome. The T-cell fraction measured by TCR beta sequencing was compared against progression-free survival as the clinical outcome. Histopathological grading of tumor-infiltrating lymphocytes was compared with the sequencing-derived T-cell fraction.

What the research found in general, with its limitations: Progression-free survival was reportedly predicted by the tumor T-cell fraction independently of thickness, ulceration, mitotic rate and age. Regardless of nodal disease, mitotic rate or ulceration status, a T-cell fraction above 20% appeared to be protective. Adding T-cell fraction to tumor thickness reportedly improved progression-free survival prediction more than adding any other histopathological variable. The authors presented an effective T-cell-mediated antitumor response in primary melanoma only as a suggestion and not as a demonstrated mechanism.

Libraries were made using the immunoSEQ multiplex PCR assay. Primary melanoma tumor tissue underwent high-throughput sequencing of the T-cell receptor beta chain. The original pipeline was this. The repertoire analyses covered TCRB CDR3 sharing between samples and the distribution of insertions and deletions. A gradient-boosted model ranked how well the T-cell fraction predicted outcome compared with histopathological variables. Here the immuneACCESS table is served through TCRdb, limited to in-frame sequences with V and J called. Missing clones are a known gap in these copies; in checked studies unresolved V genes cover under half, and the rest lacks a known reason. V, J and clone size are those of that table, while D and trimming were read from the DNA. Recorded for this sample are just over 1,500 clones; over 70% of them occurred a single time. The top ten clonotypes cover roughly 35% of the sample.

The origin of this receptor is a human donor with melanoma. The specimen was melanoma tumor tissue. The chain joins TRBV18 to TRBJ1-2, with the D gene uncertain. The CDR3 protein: CASSSSTDFGYGYTF. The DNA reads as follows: TGTGCCAGCTCATCCTCGACGGACTTCGGCTATGGCTACACCTTC.